This T cell receptor (beta chain) was profiled in a study of T cell responses to AZD1222 COVID-19 vaccine. The study pooled second doses at about 4 or about 12 weeks. Sequencing used immunoSEQ multiplex PCR; TCRdb keeps in-frame clones, though not all of them. The top ten clones hold less than 3.5% of a sample with 140,000 to 150,000 clones, about 92% of them seen once. Study-wide results and limits: Females outnumbered males among donors, who were mostly white British; clonal diversity was possibly underestimated. Researchers report vaccine-associated CD4 TCRs spanning spike, with dominance at 160-218 and 743-854. Samples come after the peak T cell response, not at day 14.

This clone was recorded once. The antigen is undetermined. V lost 0 bases and J lost 0, with 12 bases in between. The germline gives CDR1 MNHEY, CDR2 SMNVEV (reference sequence). The CDR3 is 16 amino acids. The clonotype was recovered from an adult who received the AZD1222 COVID-19 vaccine. The chain uses TRBV27 and TRBJ2-7; TRBD1 or TRBD2 may be the D gene (5 bases each). The source material was peripheral blood, sampled 28 days after the second AZD1222 dose. In nucleotides, the CDR3 is TGTGCCAGCAGTTTATCTGAGGGGTCGAGCTCCTACGAGCAGTACTTC. It specifies CASSLSEGSSSYEQYF.